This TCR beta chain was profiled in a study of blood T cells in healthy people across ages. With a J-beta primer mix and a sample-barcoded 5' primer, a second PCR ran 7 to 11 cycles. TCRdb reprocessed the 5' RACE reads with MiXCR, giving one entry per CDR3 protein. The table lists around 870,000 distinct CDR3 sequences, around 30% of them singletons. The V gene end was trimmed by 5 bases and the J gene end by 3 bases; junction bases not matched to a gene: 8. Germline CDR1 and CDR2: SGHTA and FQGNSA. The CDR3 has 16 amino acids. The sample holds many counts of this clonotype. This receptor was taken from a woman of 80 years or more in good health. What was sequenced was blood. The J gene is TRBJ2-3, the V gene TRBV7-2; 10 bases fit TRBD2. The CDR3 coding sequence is TGTGCCAGCAGCACACCTAGCGGGGGTCGGACAGATACGCAGTATTTT. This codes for CASSTPSGGRTDTQYF.